This TCR beta chain was obtained from a study of shared clonotypes between healthy human individuals. This clone has just a few counts. Other DNA sequences in this specimen translate into the identical CDR3. Germline V CDR1 and CDR2: SGHTA, FQGNSA. V was trimmed by 4 bases and J by 5 bases, leaving 5 bases between them. There are 11 residues in the CDR3. Method: immunoSEQ multiplex PCR; TCRdb's copy keeps in-frame clones and lacks some. The sample includes 2,500,000 or so clones, roughly 92% seen only once; the top ten take over 0.12%. This clonotype originated in a man between 18 and 29 years old in good health. The chain recombines TRBV7-2 with TRBJ2-5; no firm D call. The sample was naive CD4+ T cells sorted from blood. The subset was: CD45RA+ positively selected. Here the CDR3 reads CASSSLETQYF. The CDR3 nucleotides are TGTGCCAGCAGCTCATTGGAGACCCAGTACTTC.